The source of this T cell receptor beta chain is a study of cytomegalovirus exposure and HLA in healthy donors. Notes on the study in general: In a later analysis, first-cohort TCR clusters were found to tend to co-occur in the 90 to 150 validation repertoires.

The repertoire was sequenced with immunoSEQ multiplex PCR; TCRdb's copy has only in-frame clones and lacks some. The sample contains a few hundred thousand clones, 86% of which appear only once. Comment on this clone: The target antigen is unknown.

Trimming removed 3 bases from V and 7 bases from J; junction bases left unmatched: 9. This CDR3 contains 16 residues. Germline CDR1 reads LGHNA; CDR2 reads YSLEER. While the first cohort had some 700 subjects, the donors belonged to the separate validation cohort of 100 to 150 subjects. The chain carries TRBV4-3 and TRBJ2-7; 13 bases are a match to TRBD2. This sequence originates from a woman between 18 and 29 years old in good health and CMV-seronegative. Sequencing input: PBMCs. The CDR3: CASSHLGLAGEDEQYF. The DNA of the CDR3 is TGCGCCAGCAGCCATTTAGGACTAGCGGGAGAGGATGAGCAGTACTTC.